The 32 T cell receptor beta chains listed next were all sequenced from one sample in a study of cytomegalovirus exposure and HLA in healthy donors. PCR involved 60 Vbeta and 13 Jbeta primers. Profiled with immunoSEQ multiplex PCR; TCRdb holds only in-frame clones, not every one. Of roughly 71,000 clones listed, more than 75% are singletons. Sequenced material: PBMCs. Receptors were obtained from a girl aged 10-17 years in good health and CMV-seropositive.

The V gene is TRBV4-1, the J gene TRBJ2-7; D is possibly TRBD1 (5 bases). CDR1 and CDR2 from the germline V gene are MGHRA and YSYEKL. CDR3 size: 14 residues. Trimming took 5 bases from V and 2 from J, leaving 13 bases between them. The CDR3, as DNA: TGCGCCAGCAGCTTTCTGACAGTCACCTACGAGCAGTACTTC. Its protein is CASSFLTVTYEQYF.

The genes are TRBV7-2 and TRBJ2-5, with 8 bases matching TRBD1. Trimming at V came to 7 bases and at J to 1 base, leaving 5 bases not matched to a gene. Germline V gene lookup returns CDR1 SGHTA and CDR2 FQGNSA. The CDR3 is 14 residues long. CDR3: CASTKDRAQETQYF. Here the CDR3 DNA reads TGTGCCAGCACCAAGGACAGGGCCCAAGAGACCCAGTACTTC.

This chain joins TRBV7-2 and TRBJ1-5, with TRBD1 as a possible D gene (6 bases). V was trimmed by 1 base and J by 7 bases, leaving 14 bases between them. In germline, CDR1 is SGHTA, CDR2 FQGNSA. This CDR3 has 15 amino acids. The CDR3 nucleotides are TGTGCCAGCAGCTTAGTCCCAGGGGCGAGGCAGCCCCAGCATTTT. Encoded protein: CASSLVPGARQPQHF.

The chain uses TRBV6-5 and TRBJ1-4; a weak D match, TRBD1 (6 bases). The CDR3 covers 12 residues. Deletions cut 6 bases from V and 8 bases from J, with 10 bases between. The germline gives CDR1 MNHEY, CDR2 SVGAGI. Written as DNA, the CDR3 is TGTGCCAGCAGCGGGGGGGGCGAAAAACTGTTTTTT. Translated, it gives CASSGGGEKLFF.

V usage is TRBV10-2 and J usage is TRBJ2-4; a weak D match, TRBD2 (5 bases). The CDR3 sequence is 17 residues long. The ends were cut back, 5 bases at V and 0 bases at J, with 17 bases in the middle. Looked up from germline, CDR1 is WSHSY and CDR2 is SAAADI. The CDR3 DNA follows: TGCGCCAGCAGTCCTCGGCCCGTCGGGGTAGCCAAAAACATTCAGTACTTC. Its protein is CASSPRPVGVAKNIQYF.

V is TRBV7-8 and J is TRBJ1-4; a possible D gene is TRBD1 (6 bases). Per germline, CDR1 SGHVS and CDR2 FQNEAQ. V was cut by 8 bases and J by 8 bases, with 15 bases left in between. This CDR3 comprises 13 residues. The CDR3 region has the DNA TGTGCCAGCGCACGGGGGGCAGGAGAAAAACTGTTTTTT. The encoded protein is CASARGAGEKLFF. The entire variable domain, with the rest obtained from reference TRBV7-8 and TRBJ1-4, is as follows: GAGVSQSPRYKVAKRGQDVALRCDPISGHVSLFWYQQALGQGPEFLTYFQNEAQLDKSGLPSDRFFAERPEGSVSTLKIQRTQQEDSAVYLCASARGAGEKLFFGSGTQLSVL.

This rearrangement joins TRBV29-1 to TRBJ1-1; 8 nucleotides line up with TRBD1. The CDR3 is 14 amino acids. J gave up 10 bases and V 6 bases, and 16 bases lay outside the gene matches. CDR1 and CDR2 (germline): SQVTM, ANQGSEA. The CDR3 is CSVALRQKTGVAFF. The CDR3 nucleotides read TGCAGCGTCGCTCTCCGTCAGAAGACAGGGGTAGCTTTCTTT.

This clone has only one observation. V is TRBV27 and J is TRBJ1-1; perhaps TRBD1 as D (5 bases). The CDR3 covers 14 residues. Germline CDR1 and CDR2: MNHEY and SMNVEV (reference sequence). Trimming cost V 7 bases and J 7 bases, with 19 bases left between them. In DNA, the CDR3 is TGTGCCAGCAACAAAGGCAGGGAAAGGAATGAAGCTTTCTTT. This codes for CASNKGRERNEAFF.

This clone has more than one count but fewer than ten. This rearrangement joins TRBV5-5 to TRBJ1-2; D is unclear. The V gene lost 2 bases and the J gene lost 2 bases, with 7 bases spanning the gap. Germline V gene sequence: CDR1 SGHKS, CDR2 YYEKEE (reference sequence). The CDR3 is 13 residues long. The CDR3 sequence: CASSFVGNYGYTF. CDR3 nucleotide sequence: TGTGCCAGCAGCTTCGTTGGCAACTATGGCTACACCTTC.

The V call is TRBV25-1, the J call TRBJ2-1, with 12 bases matching TRBD1. This CDR3 region has 15 residues. J gave up 8 bases and V 5 bases, and 7 bases lay outside the gene matches. Germline loops: CDR1 MGHDK, CDR2 SYGVNS. The CDR3: CASSRAGQGADEQFF. In nucleotides, the CDR3 is TGTGCCAGCAGTAGAGCGGGACAGGGGGCAGATGAGCAGTTCTTC. The whole variable domain, filled in from reference TRBV25-1 and TRBJ2-1, reads EADIYQTPRYLVIGTGKKITLECSQTMGHDKMYWYQQDPGMELHLIHYSYGVNSTEKGDLSSESTVSRIRTEHFPLTLESARPSHTSQYLCASSRAGQGADEQFFGPGTRLTVL.

This rearrangement joins TRBV28 to TRBJ2-7; D is possibly TRBD1 (5 bases). The CDR3 length is 13 residues. V lost 2 bases and J lost 5, with 10 bases in between. Germline V gene data show CDR1 as MDHEN and CDR2 as SYDVKM. The chain's CDR3 is CASSLDQGNEQYF. The CDR3 DNA reads TGTGCCAGCAGTTTAGATCAGGGAAACGAGCAGTACTTC. The variable domain in full, with the rest retrieved from reference TRBV28 and TRBJ2-7, is DVKVTQSSRYLVKRTGEKVFLECVQDMDHENMFWYRQDPGLGLRLIYFSYDVKMKEKGDIPEGYSVSREKKERFSLILESASTNQTSMYLCASSLDQGNEQYFGPGTRLTVT.

The rearrangement uses TRBV5-1 and TRBJ1-1; TRBD1 is a possible D gene (6 bases). Trimming pared 2 bases from V and 8 bases from J, leaving 10 bases between. This CDR3 has 12 amino acids. CDR1 and CDR2 from the germline V gene are SGHRS and YFSETQ. CDR3 nucleotide sequence: TGCGCCAGCAGCTTACCGGGACACGAAGCTTTCTTT. Translating gives CASSLPGHEAFF. The full variable domain, in which reference TRBV5-1 and TRBJ1-1 provide the parts outside the CDR3, is KAGVTQTPRYLIKTRGQQVTLSCSPISGHRSVSWYQQTPGQGLQFLFEYFSETQRNKGNFPGRFSGRQFSNSRSEMNVSTLELGDSALYLCASSLPGHEAFFGQGTRLTVV.

The chain joins TRBV30 to TRBJ1-2; weak D call: TRBD1 (6 bases). In germline, CDR1 is GTSNPN, CDR2 SVGIG (reference sequence). V gave up 3 bases and J gave up 0 bases, with 11 bases separating them. This CDR3 has 14 amino acids. The chain's CDR3 is CAWRRTAANYGYTF. CDR3 DNA sequence: TGTGCCTGGAGGAGGACAGCAGCTAACTATGGCTACACCTTC.

The chain is built from TRBV13 and TRBJ2-7; perhaps TRBD1 as D (6 bases). Germline CDR1 PRHDT, CDR2 FYEKMQ (reference sequence). CDR3 length: 14 residues. Trimming removed 1 base at V and 4 bases at J, with 11 bases between. The CDR3 loop reads CASSLAVTGYEQYF. The CDR3 DNA reads TGTGCCAGCAGCTTAGCGGTCACAGGGTACGAGCAGTACTTC.

The genes are TRBV5-6 and TRBJ1-5, with 11 bases identical to TRBD1. Germline V gene lookup returns CDR1 SGHDT and CDR2 YYEEEE. CDR3 length equals 19 residues. The ends lost 3 bases at V and 1 base at J; junction bases unmatched: 12. Written as DNA, the CDR3 is TGTGCCAGCAGCTCTGGGACAGGGGGACCTTGGGGAAGCAATCAGCCCCAGCATTTT. Its protein product is CASSSGTGGPWGSNQPQHF.

The genes are TRBV5-4 and TRBJ1-2; 10 bases align to TRBD1. This CDR3 has 16 residues. The germline V gene has CDR1 SGHNT and CDR2 YYREEE (reference sequence). V dropped 3 bases and J dropped 5; count of bases not matched to a gene: 10. CDR3 sequence reads: CASSSREGQGFYGYTF. The CDR3 DNA is TGTGCCAGCAGCTCAAGGGAGGGACAGGGGTTTTATGGCTACACCTTC.

The V gene is TRBV29-1, the J gene TRBJ1-1; D may be TRBD1 (5 bases). The germline V gene encodes CDR1 SQVTM and CDR2 ANQGSEA. Trimming pared 5 bases from V and 1 base from J, leaving 11 bases between. CDR3 length equals 13 residues. Here the CDR3 DNA reads TGCAGCGTTTCGATGGGGGGGAACACTGAAGCTTTCTTT. Translating gives CSVSMGGNTEAFF.

This clone was detected a few times. J is TRBJ1-4 and V is TRBV9; tentatively, D is TRBD1 (5 bases). Germline V gene data show CDR1 as SGDLS and CDR2 as YYNGEE. Between the trimmed V and J ends, which lost 4 bases and 8 bases, there was a span of 33 bases. The CDR3 is 20 amino acids. CDR3 DNA: TGTGCCAGCAGCAGAGAGCTAGGGGTAACCCCCTTTCGTGATATCGAAAAACTGTTTTTT. Amino acid sequence: CASSRELGVTPFRDIEKLFF.

The chain uses TRBV27 and TRBJ1-1; 7 nucleotides line up with TRBD1. The CDR3 length is 14 residues. CDR1 and CDR2 from the germline V gene are MNHEY and SMNVEV (reference sequence). The V segment lost 5 bases and the J segment 1 base; nucleotides outside the gene matches: 4. The CDR3 nucleotides are TGTGCCAGCAGTCCGACAGGGTGGAACACTGAAGCTTTCTTT. Translation gives CASSPTGWNTEAFF.

The rearrangement uses TRBV7-2 and TRBJ2-7; maybe TRBD2 (5 bases). Looked up from germline, CDR1 is SGHTA and CDR2 is FQGNSA. Trimming pared 3 bases from V and 4 bases from J, leaving 7 bases between. This CDR3 is built from 12 residues. The CDR3 region is CASSFGRYEQYF. DNA of the CDR3: TGTGCCAGCAGCTTTGGGAGATACGAGCAGTACTTC.

The J gene is TRBJ1-4, the V gene TRBV5-1; D is perhaps TRBD1 (6 bases). Trimming pared 0 bases from V and 7 bases from J, leaving 10 bases between. The CDR3 sequence is 14 residues long. CDR1 and CDR2 (germline): SGHRS, YFSETQ. As DNA, the CDR3 is TGCGCCAGCAGCTTGGGGACAGAACCTGAAAAACTGTTTTTT. Its translation: CASSLGTEPEKLFF.

This clone was observed a handful of times. The genes are TRBV6-1 and TRBJ2-5; a possible D gene is TRBD1 (5 bases). This CDR3 contains 13 residues. CDR1 is MNHNS and CDR2 is SASEGT in the germline V gene. The V end was cut by 2 bases, the J end by 4 bases, with 8 bases between. CDR3: CASSEIRGETQYF. In DNA, the CDR3 is TGTGCCAGCAGTGAAATTAGGGGAGAGACCCAGTACTTC.

V and J are TRBV12-2 and TRBJ1-2; no check of the table's D call, TRBD1, against the DNA was made. TRBV12-2 counts as a pseudogene. The CDR3 is 16 residues long. The CDR3 DNA follows: TGTGCAAGTCGCTTAGAAGGGGGCCTAACTAACTATGGCTACACCTTC. The encoded protein is CASRLEGGLTNYGYTF.

This clone has just a few counts. The chain uses TRBV28 and TRBJ1-2, with a weak D call TRBD1 (6 bases). Germline loops: CDR1 MDHEN, CDR2 SYDVKM. V dropped 10 bases and J dropped 10 bases, with 16 bases sitting between them. The CDR3 runs to 11 residues. CDR3 residues: CATRGGPPYTF. The CDR3 DNA follows: TGTGCCACCCGAGGGGGTCCTCCCTACACCTTC.

This rearrangement joins TRBV27 to TRBJ2-5; D is possibly TRBD2 (6 bases). V was clipped by 8 bases and J by 5 bases, with 15 bases between them. CDR1 is MNHEY and CDR2 is SMNVEV in the germline V gene (reference sequence). This CDR3 has 13 residues. CDR3 region: CASRRGVRETQYF. CDR3 nucleotide sequence: TGTGCCAGCCGGAGGGGAGTTCGGGAGACCCAGTACTTC.

This sequence joins TRBV5-8 and TRBJ1-5; D gene ambiguous. The CDR3 loop spans 15 amino acids. Germline CDR1 and CDR2: SGHTS and YDEGEE. Trimming shortened V by 2 bases and J by 0 bases, and 9 bases separated the two germline ends. For the CDR3, the DNA is TGTGCCAGCAGCTTAGGAGTCTATAGCAATCAGCCCCAGCATTTT. Translation: CASSLGVYSNQPQHF.

The gene calls are TRBV28 and TRBJ1-1; weak D call: TRBD1 (5 bases). V lost 6 bases and J lost 1, with 9 bases in between. The CDR3 runs to 13 residues. In germline, CDR1 is MDHEN, CDR2 SYDVKM. CDR3 sequence reads: CASSETENTEAFF. The CDR3 nucleotides read TGTGCCAGCAGCGAGACAGAGAACACTGAAGCTTTCTTT.

V and J are TRBV30 and TRBJ1-4; D is possibly TRBD1 (5 bases). Deletions cut 1 base from V and 8 bases from J, with 11 bases between. Germline V gene lookup returns CDR1 GTSNPN and CDR2 SVGIG (reference sequence). The CDR3 totals 13 residues. The chain's CDR3 is CAWSDGGEEKLFF. The CDR3 DNA is TGTGCCTGGAGTGATGGGGGGGAGGAAAAACTGTTTTTT.

V and J are TRBV30 and TRBJ2-7; 7 bases are shared with TRBD2. Per the germline V gene, CDR1 is GTSNPN and CDR2 is SVGIG (reference sequence). There are 14 residues in the CDR3. J lost 0 bases, V lost 3 bases, and 5 bases had no gene match. The CDR3 nucleotides are TGTGCCTGGAGGCGCGGGGGAAGCTCCTACGAGCAGTACTTC. Protein sequence: CAWRRGGSSYEQYF.

This clone was detected only a few times. The genes are TRBV27 and TRBJ1-1, with 7 bases identical to TRBD1. V gave up 10 bases and J gave up 2 bases; unmatched junction bases: 13. The V gene's germline CDR1 is MNHEY and CDR2 SMNVEV (reference sequence). The CDR3 length is 15 residues. CDR3 residues: CATRRQGMGNTEAFF. CDR3 coding DNA: TGTGCCACCAGAAGACAGGGAATGGGAAACACTGAAGCTTTCTTT.

This clone was seen a single time. This chain links TRBV19 with TRBJ1-1; a weak D match, TRBD1 (6 bases). Germline V CDR1 and CDR2: LNHDA, SQIVND (reference sequence). The V end lost 7 bases, the J end lost 8 bases, and 14 bases lay between the germline ends. The CDR3 contains 12 residues. CDR3 region: CASTFTGKEAFF. In DNA, the CDR3 is TGTGCCAGTACCTTCACAGGGAAGGAAGCTTTCTTT.

The chain carries TRBV11-2 and TRBJ2-7, with 7 bases lining up with TRBD2. Trimming cost V 2 bases and J 4 bases; bases outside gene matches: 2. The germline gives CDR1 SGHAT, CDR2 FQNNGV. CDR3 size: 13 residues. The CDR3 sequence is CASSLRGGYEQYF. The CDR3 DNA is TGTGCCAGCAGCTTAAGGGGAGGGTACGAGCAGTACTTC.